Sequencing of this T cell receptor beta chain was carried out in a study of blood T cell repertoires in COVID-19. Study summary: COVID-19 samples, acute and convalescent, were from the United States, Italy and Spain. The cDNA or gDNA used as material had been derived from T cells, B-cell-depleted T cells, or PBMCs.

As originally analysed: Nucleated cell counts were estimated from reference gene primer amplification. TCRdb keeps only in-frame clones here, not all; method: immunoSEQ multiplex PCR. That table is the source of V, J and clone size, and D and trimming were worked out from the DNA. This table has approximately 100,000 clones, approximately 80% appearing once. The V and J ends lost 4 bases and 5 bases respectively, with 17 bases between them. Germline CDR1 SGHRS, CDR2 YFSETQ. The CDR3 sequence is 15 residues long. The TCR sequence derives from a man aged 55 to 70 with acute or convalescent COVID-19. The chain employs TRBV5-1 and TRBJ2-3, with a possible D match to TRBD2 (7 bases). The sample consisted of peripheral blood. CDR3 amino acids: CASSRSGGFLDTQYF. In DNA form, the CDR3 reads TGCGCCAGCAGCCGGTCGGGGGGCTTCTTAGATACGCAGTATTTT. Supplemented by reference TRBV5-1 and TRBJ2-3, the full variable domain reads KAGVTQTPRYLIKTRGQQVTLSCSPISGHRSVSWYQQTPGQGLQFLFEYFSETQRNKGNFPGRFSGRQFSNSRSEMNVSTLELGDSALYLCASSRSGGFLDTQYFGPGTRLTVL.